This passage covers 26 T cell receptor beta chains from one sample sequenced in a study of OX40 agonist ivuxolimab in advanced cancers. Repertoires were generated with immunoSEQ multiplex PCR, while TCRdb's copy carries only in-frame clones and drops some. The table includes approximately 50,000 clones, approximately 83% detected once. The sequencing used CD4+ or CD8+ T cells sorted from blood, collected in a trial of the OX40 agonist ivuxolimab. All receptors derive from an adult with an advanced solid tumor such as melanoma, head and neck, liver or kidney cancer.

About this clone: Other nucleotide sequences in the sample specify the same CDR3. The genes are TRBV2 and TRBJ2-5; D is possibly TRBD2 (6 bases). The germline CDR1 and CDR2 sequences are SNHLY and FYNNEI. The V gene lost 8 bases and the J gene lost 3 bases, with 10 bases spanning the gap. The CDR3 contains 12 residues. The CDR3, as DNA: TGTGCCAGCGGGACTTCAAAAGAGACCCAGTACTTC. It codes for CASGTSKETQYF.

This sequence joins TRBV4-1 and TRBJ1-1; 8 bases agree with TRBD1. The CDR3 runs 13 residues. Germline values: CDR1 MGHRA, CDR2 YSYEKL. After removal of 4 bases from V and 4 bases from J, the junction contained 2 bases not matched to a gene. DNA of the CDR3: TGCGCCAGCAGCCTGGACAGGGTCACTGAAGCTTTCTTT. It codes for CASSLDRVTEAFF.

This clone has only a few counts. The chain joins TRBV27 to TRBJ2-1; no clear D. From germline, CDR1 is MNHEY and CDR2 SMNVEV (reference sequence). The CDR3 spans 19 residues. V shed 2 bases and J shed 0 bases, with 20 bases lying between them. DNA for the CDR3: TGTGCCAGCAGTTTAGTTACGGTCCCTGGCTTAAGCTCCTACAATGAGCAGTTCTTC. Translation: CASSLVTVPGLSSYNEQFF.

The J gene is TRBJ2-1, the V gene TRBV7-3, with 9 bases that match TRBD1. This CDR3 spans 16 amino acids. V gave up 0 bases and J gave up 12 bases; unmatched junction bases: 12. Germline CDR1 SGHTA, CDR2 FQGTGA. CDR3 nucleotide sequence: TGTGCCAGCAGCTTAACAAGTTTCGGACAGGGGTATCCGCAGTTCTTC. This sequence encodes CASSLTSFGQGYPQFF.

The chain carries TRBV9 and TRBJ2-7; the match to TRBD1 covers 7 bases. This CDR3 is built from 14 residues. V lost 4 bases to trimming and J lost 2 bases; unmatched junction nucleotides: 6. From germline, CDR1 is SGDLS and CDR2 YYNGEE. The CDR3 loop is CASSRKRGPYEQYV. The CDR3 bases are TGTGCCAGCAGCCGAAAAAGGGGGCCCTACGAGCAGTACGTC.

The V and J genes are TRBV4-3 and TRBJ1-1; D possibly corresponds to TRBD1 (5 bases). The germline V gene encodes CDR1 LGHNA and CDR2 YSLEER. Trimming pared 0 bases from V and 0 bases from J, leaving 11 bases between. The CDR3 extends over 16 amino acids. CDR3 sequence (DNA): TGCGCCAGCAGCCAAGATCGCGGGACGGTGAACACTGAAGCTTTCTTT. It translates to CASSQDRGTVNTEAFF.

This clone is categorized as medium-sized. V is TRBV19 and J is TRBJ1-5; tentative D call: TRBD1 (6 bases). The CDR3 is made up of 15 amino acids. V was shortened by 5 bases and J by 5 bases, with 16 bases between the two germline ends. The germline V gene has CDR1 LNHDA and CDR2 SQIVND (reference sequence). Here the CDR3 DNA reads TGTGCCAGTAGTCCTTGGGCACAGGGTGATCAGCCCCAGCATTTT. This codes for CASSPWAQGDQPQHF.

In its sample, this clone was seen a few times. The V call is TRBV2, the J call TRBJ1-3; no clear D. The germline CDR1 and CDR2 sequences are SNHLY and FYNNEI. V was pared by 4 bases and J by 0 bases, with 7 bases between. The CDR3 contains 14 residues. CDR3: CASSVTFSGNTIYF. CDR3 bases: TGTGCCAGCAGTGTAACGTTCTCTGGAAACACCATATATTTT.

This chain connects TRBV5-1 to TRBJ2-1; possible D gene TRBD2, 6 bases. The V gene lost 0 bases and the J gene lost 7 bases, with 11 bases spanning the gap. From germline, CDR1 is SGHRS and CDR2 YFSETQ. The CDR3 sequence is 14 residues long. The CDR3 here is CASSLVEAGNEQFF. The DNA of the CDR3 is TGCGCCAGCAGCTTGGTGGAGGCGGGAAATGAGCAGTTCTTC.

This chain connects TRBV9 to TRBJ1-2; 9 bases line up with TRBD1. J lost 0 bases, V lost 0 bases, and 3 bases had no gene match. This CDR3 comprises 16 residues. CDR1 is SGDLS and CDR2 is YYNGEE in the germline V gene. For the CDR3, the DNA is TGTGCCAGCAGCGTAGTCGACAGGGGGACTAACTATGGCTACACCTTC. This translates into CASSVVDRGTNYGYTF.

The sample holds one count of this clone. V gene TRBV28 combines with J gene TRBJ2-7, with D possibly being TRBD2 (5 bases). Trimming cost V 5 bases and J 3 bases, with 17 bases left between them. The CDR3 runs 15 residues. Germline CDR1 is MDHEN and CDR2 is SYDVKM. Written as DNA, the CDR3 is TGTGCCAGCAGTCGTACTAGAGGCGGCCTCTACGAGCAGTACTTC. Amino acid sequence: CASSRTRGGLYEQYF.

The rearrangement uses TRBV5-1 and TRBJ2-2; D may be TRBD1 or TRBD2 (5 bases each). CDR3 length equals 16 residues. The V and J ends lost 0 bases and 0 bases respectively, with 9 bases between them. Per germline, CDR1 SGHRS and CDR2 YFSETQ. The CDR3 sequence is CASSLAGPSNTGELFF. CDR3 nucleotide sequence: TGCGCCAGCAGCTTGGCGGGGCCGTCGAACACCGGGGAGCTGTTTTTT.

The chain couples TRBV11-3 to TRBJ2-7; a weak D match, TRBD1 (6 bases). The germline V gene encodes CDR1 SGHNT and CDR2 YENEEA. V lost 0 bases and J lost 3, with 15 bases in between. This CDR3 has 16 residues. The CDR3 is CASSLDPQGHHYEQYV. The CDR3 nucleotides read TGTGCCAGCAGCTTAGATCCCCAGGGACACCACTACGAGCAGTACGTC.

In this sample, this clone turned up once. The chain uses TRBV5-5 and TRBJ2-2, with D perhaps TRBD2 (5 bases). The germline gives CDR1 SGHKS, CDR2 YYEKEE (reference sequence). V was cut by 4 bases and J by 4 bases, with 17 bases left in between. CDR3 length: 16 residues. CDR3 nucleotide sequence: TGTGCCAGCAGCCCCCGGCCCCTCGAGGGCACCGGGGAGCTGTTTTTT. As protein: CASSPRPLEGTGELFF.

The rearrangement joins TRBV19 to TRBJ1-1; D uncertain. Germline CDR1 and CDR2: LNHDA and SQIVND (reference sequence). V was shortened by 6 bases and J by 6 bases, with 5 bases between the two germline ends. The CDR3 runs 10 residues. For the CDR3, the DNA is TGTGCCAGTAGGGGCCCTGAAGCTTTCTTT. This codes for CASRGPEAFF. The full variable domain, completed using reference TRBV19 and TRBJ1-1, is DGGITQSPKYLFRKEGQNVTLSCEQNLNHDAMYWYRQDPGQGLRLIYYSQIVNDFQKGDIAEGYSVSREKKESFPLTVTSAQKNPTAFYLCASRGPEAFFGQGTRLTVV.

This chain connects TRBV6-6 to TRBJ1-2; TRBD1 might be the D (6 bases). CDR3 length: 15 residues. Trimming left V 2 bases short and J 3 bases short, with 13 bases between. Germline lookup yields CDR1 MNHNY and CDR2 SVGAGI (reference sequence). CDR3 protein: CASSYKGGEDYGYTF. The CDR3 bases are TGTGCCAGCAGTTACAAAGGGGGGGAGGACTATGGCTACACCTTC.

The genes are TRBV4-1 and TRBJ2-5; weak D call: TRBD2 (5 bases). Germline assignment: CDR1 MGHRA and CDR2 YSYEKL. Between the trimmed V and J ends, which lost 1 base and 7 bases, there was a span of 13 bases. The CDR3 runs to 14 residues. CDR3 sequence: CASSQVNGVGTQYF. The DNA for the CDR3 is TGCGCCAGCAGCCAAGTGAACGGGGTGGGGACCCAGTACTTC.

The J gene is TRBJ1-1, the V gene TRBV14; the match to TRBD1 covers 8 bases. This CDR3 spans 15 amino acids. V shed 4 bases and J 7 bases; nucleotides not matched to a gene: 11. Germline lookup yields CDR1 SGHDN and CDR2 FVKESK. CDR3 sequence reads: CASSLLGQGQSEAFF. CDR3 in DNA: TGTGCCAGCAGCCTTCTCGGACAGGGCCAGAGTGAAGCTTTCTTT.

This chain joins TRBV7-2 and TRBJ2-5; TRBD2 might be the D (6 bases). Germline V gene data show CDR1 as SGHTA and CDR2 as FQGNSA. Deletions cut 6 bases from V and 4 bases from J, with 12 bases between. The CDR3 is 13 residues long. Here the CDR3 DNA reads TGTGCCAGCAGGTTACGGGGGACAGAGACCCAGTACTTC. Protein sequence: CASRLRGTETQYF. The full variable domain, completed using reference TRBV7-2 and TRBJ2-5, is GAGVSQSPSNKVTEKGKDVELRCDPISGHTALYWYRQSLGQGLEFLIYFQGNSAPDKSGLPSDRFSAERTGGSVSTLTIQRTQQEDSAVYLCASRLRGTETQYFGPGTRLLVL.

The chain carries TRBV5-4 and TRBJ2-7, with 11 bases fitting TRBD2. The CDR3 has 15 residues. Germline V lookup: CDR1 SGHNT, CDR2 YYREEE (reference sequence). V gave up 4 bases and J gave up 4 bases; unmatched junction bases: 7. In DNA, the CDR3 is TGTGCCAGCAGCGATAGCGGGAGGGCCGTGTACGAGCAGTACTTC. Translating gives CASSDSGRAVYEQYF. Full variable domain (missing parts from reference TRBV5-4 and TRBJ2-7): ETGVTQSPTHLIKTRGQQVTLRCSSQSGHNTVSWYQQALGQGPQFIFQYYREEENGRGNFPPRFSGLQFPNYSSELNVNALELDDSALYLCASSDSGRAVYEQYFGPGTRLTVT.

The rearrangement links TRBV5-1 to TRBJ1-3; D is unresolved. The V end was cut by 0 bases, the J end by 0 bases, with 13 bases between. Germline V gene sequence: CDR1 SGHRS, CDR2 YFSETQ. This CDR3 spans 17 amino acids. The CDR3 DNA is TGCGCCAGCAGCTTGGATCCCGGTTCGAACTCTGGAAACACCATATATTTT. Its protein product is CASSLDPGSNSGNTIYF.

V is TRBV7-2 and J is TRBJ1-3; no clear D gene. The V and J ends lost 1 base and 6 bases respectively, with 10 bases between them. Germline V gene data show CDR1 as SGHTA and CDR2 as FQGNSA. The CDR3 spans 14 residues. The CDR3 DNA reads TGTGCCAGCAGCTTAGGGGTGATAGAAAACACCATATATTTT. As protein: CASSLGVIENTIYF.

This clone was observed a handful of times. The V and J genes are TRBV7-8 and TRBJ2-5; D is ambiguous. The CDR3 is 15 residues long. Trimming removed 5 bases at V and 0 bases at J, with 13 bases between. Germline values: CDR1 SGHVS, CDR2 FQNEAQ. CDR3 loop: CASSARFRDQETQYF. CDR3 sequence (DNA): TGTGCCAGCAGCGCAAGGTTTAGAGACCAAGAGACCCAGTACTTC.

The V gene is TRBV2, the J gene TRBJ2-1, with D unclear. Trimming removed 1 base from V and 3 bases from J, with 10 bases in between. The CDR3 covers 15 residues. Germline V gene sequence: CDR1 SNHLY, CDR2 FYNNEI. CDR3 sequence: CASSEEPTYYNEQFF. The CDR3 region has the DNA TGTGCCAGCAGTGAAGAGCCTACTTACTACAATGAGCAGTTCTTC.

V and J are TRBV7-2 and TRBJ1-1; D is unclear. V was clipped by 2 bases and J by 1 base, with 8 bases between them. Germline values: CDR1 SGHTA, CDR2 FQGNSA. This CDR3 contains 14 residues. In DNA form, the CDR3 reads TGTGCCAGCAGCTTACTATCGGGGAACACTGAAGCTTTCTTT. This codes for CASSLLSGNTEAFF.

In this sample, this clone turned up once. The V gene is TRBV15, the J gene TRBJ2-3; either TRBD1 or TRBD2 may fit D (5 bases each). V dropped 3 bases and J dropped 6 bases, with 19 bases sitting between them. This CDR3 region has 16 residues. The germline V gene encodes CDR1 LNHNV and CDR2 YYDKDF (reference sequence). The CDR3: CATSRGRTALGDTQYF. Here the CDR3 DNA reads TGTGCCACCAGCAGGGGACGGACGGCCTTAGGGGATACGCAGTATTTT.